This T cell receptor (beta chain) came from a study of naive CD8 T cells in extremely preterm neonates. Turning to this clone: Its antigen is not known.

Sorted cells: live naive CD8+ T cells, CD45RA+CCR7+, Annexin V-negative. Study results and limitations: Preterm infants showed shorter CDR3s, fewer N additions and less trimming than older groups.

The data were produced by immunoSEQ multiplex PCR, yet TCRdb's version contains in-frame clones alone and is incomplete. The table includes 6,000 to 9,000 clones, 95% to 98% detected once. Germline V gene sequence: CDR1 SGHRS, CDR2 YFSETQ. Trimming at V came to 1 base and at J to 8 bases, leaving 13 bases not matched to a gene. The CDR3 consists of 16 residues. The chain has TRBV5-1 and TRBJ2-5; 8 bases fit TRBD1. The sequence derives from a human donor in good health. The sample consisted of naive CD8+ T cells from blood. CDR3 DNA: TGCGCCAGCAGCTTGATTCTTGCAGGGGGCCGGGATACCCAGTACTTC. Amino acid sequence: CASSLILAGGRDTQYF.